Below, one TCR beta chain is given with its context. Germline V gene lookup returns CDR1 SGHAT and CDR2 FQNNGV. V was clipped by 8 bases and J by 6 bases, with 19 bases between them. The CDR3 has 15 residues. These data are taken from a study of shared clonotypes between healthy human individuals. Study summary: The study used three CD4 naive, three CD4 memory, two CD8 naive and one CD8 memory plate per donor.

In the authors' methods: Junction-only sequences without quality scores were provided by ImmunoSEQ, so filtering was different. Using immunoSEQ multiplex PCR, the repertoire was profiled, and TCRdb retains in-frame clones only, with some absent. The V and J calls and clone size are taken from that table; D and trimming were inferred from the DNA. The sample has roughly 2.1 million clones, about 92% seen once. Terminally differentiated effector memory CD45RA+ cells were excluded from the naive CD8 cells, which were CD45RO-negative and positively selected for CCR7. The chain couples TRBV11-2 to TRBJ2-2, with D tentatively TRBD1 or TRBD2 (7 bases each). The sequencing input was naive CD8+ T cells from PBMCs. The origin of this receptor is a young man in good health. Some clones in this sample may be carry-over from other donors' samples. The CDR3 reads CASRGRGRQPGELFF. The DNA for the CDR3 is TGTGCCAGCCGGGGGAGGGGGCGACAGCCCGGGGAGCTGTTTTTT.